This T cell receptor (beta chain) was retrieved from a study of blood T cell repertoires in COVID-19. Per the original data handling: It was from reference gene primer amplification that nucleated cell counts were estimated. The data were produced by immunoSEQ multiplex PCR, yet TCRdb's version contains in-frame clones alone and is incomplete. The DNA was the basis for D and trimming; V, J and clone size are from that table. The repertoire consists of about 250,000 clones, with 80% to 90% occurring once and the leading ten covering roughly 3%. V shed 5 bases and J shed 7 bases, with 15 bases lying between them. There are 13 residues in the CDR3. Germline assignment: CDR1 SGHVS and CDR2 FNYEAQ.

The clonotype was recovered from a middle-aged woman who had been exposed to COVID-19. The rearrangement joins TRBV7-6 to TRBJ2-7; D might be TRBD2 (7 bases). The sequenced sample consisted of PBMCs or T cells enriched from blood (not recorded which). In nucleotides, the CDR3 is TGTGCCAGCAGCCCAAGAGGGGGAGGGGAGCAGTACTTC. Its protein product is CASSPRGGGEQYF.